This TCR beta chain emerged from a study of beta chain features in type 1 diabetes. The sequenced template was cDNA made from the entire isolated RNA. Produced via immunoSEQ multiplex PCR; TCRdb's table is partial and in-frame only. Of 600,000 to 700,000 clones in the sample, 9.5% to 15% were seen once. In regard to this clone: The antigen is undetermined.

Whole-study results and caveats: It was possible that PCR favored shorter templates, equally so in patients and controls. Significant though moderate, a shortening of TCRB CDR3s appeared in all four CD4+ subsets of Type 1 diabetes patients.

Germline assignment: CDR1 SGHNT and CDR2 YYREEE (reference sequence). V gave up 1 base and J gave up 3 bases, with 7 bases separating them. This CDR3 has 13 amino acids. This receptor was identified in a young man with type 1 diabetes. The rearrangement joins TRBV5-4 to TRBJ2-5; the D is unclear. The source material was naive CD4+ T cells from blood. Here the CDR3 reads CASSLYIEETQYF. CDR3 DNA sequence: TGTGCCAGCAGCTTGTACATCGAAGAGACCCAGTACTTC. Looking up the rest from reference TRBV5-4 and TRBJ2-5 gives the full variable domain: ETGVTQSPTHLIKTRGQQVTLRCSSQSGHNTVSWYQQALGQGPQFIFQYYREEENGRGNFPPRFSGLQFPNYSSELNVNALELDDSALYLCASSLYIEETQYFGPGTRLLVL.